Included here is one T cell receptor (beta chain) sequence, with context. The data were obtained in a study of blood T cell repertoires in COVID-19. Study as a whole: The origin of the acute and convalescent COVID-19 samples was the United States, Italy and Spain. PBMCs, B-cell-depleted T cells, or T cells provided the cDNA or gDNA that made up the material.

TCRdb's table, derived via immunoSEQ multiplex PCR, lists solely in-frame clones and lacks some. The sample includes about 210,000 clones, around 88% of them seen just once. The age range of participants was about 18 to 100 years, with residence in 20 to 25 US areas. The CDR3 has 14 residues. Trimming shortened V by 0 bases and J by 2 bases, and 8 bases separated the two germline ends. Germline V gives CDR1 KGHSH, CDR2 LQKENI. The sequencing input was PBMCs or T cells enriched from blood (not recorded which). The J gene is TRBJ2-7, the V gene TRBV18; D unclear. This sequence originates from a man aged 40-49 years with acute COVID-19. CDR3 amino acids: CASSPPAPAYEQYF. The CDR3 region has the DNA TGTGCCAGCTCACCACCGGCTCCTGCCTACGAGCAGTACTTC. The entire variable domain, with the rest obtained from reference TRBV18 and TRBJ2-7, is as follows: NAGVMQNPRHLVRRRGQEARLRCSPMKGHSHVYWYRQLPEEGLKFMVYLQKENIIDESGMPKERFSAEFPKEGPSILRIQQVVRGDSAAYFCASSPPAPAYEQYFGPGTRLTVT.